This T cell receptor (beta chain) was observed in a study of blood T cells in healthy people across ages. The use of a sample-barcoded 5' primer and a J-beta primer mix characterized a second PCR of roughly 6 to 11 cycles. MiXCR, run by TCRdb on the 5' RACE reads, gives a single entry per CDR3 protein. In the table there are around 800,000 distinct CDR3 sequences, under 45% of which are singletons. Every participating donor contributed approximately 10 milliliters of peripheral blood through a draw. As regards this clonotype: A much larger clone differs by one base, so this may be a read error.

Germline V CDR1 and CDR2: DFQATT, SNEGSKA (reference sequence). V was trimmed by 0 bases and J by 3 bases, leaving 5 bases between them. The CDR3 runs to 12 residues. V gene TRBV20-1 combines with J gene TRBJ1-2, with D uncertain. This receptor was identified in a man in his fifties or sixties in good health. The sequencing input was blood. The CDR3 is CSARDTYYGYTF. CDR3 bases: TGCAGTGCTAGAGACACATACTATGGCTACACCTTC.